This T cell receptor beta chain was recovered during a study of blood T cell repertoires in COVID-19. Turning to the study itself: The analysed material was cDNA or gDNA that came from T cells, B-cell-depleted T cells, or PBMCs.

Seattle cases were enrolled at active infection and followed longitudinally. In the original processing: Estimates of nucleated cell counts were drawn from the amplification of reference gene primers. Profiling relied on immunoSEQ multiplex PCR, and the TCRdb table lists in-frame clones only, not all of them. That table furnishes V, J and clone size, whereas the DNA furnished D and trimming. The sample has some 230,000 clones, around 83% seen once. About this clone itself: Other DNA variants within this sample encode the same CDR3.

The TCR originated in a woman of 80 years or more with COVID-19, enrolled during active disease. Sequencing was carried out using peripheral blood.

In DNA form, the CDR3 reads TGTGCCAGTAGTTTGACAGGGCCCAATCAGCCCCAGCATTTT. Translation gives CASSLTGPNQPQHF. The rearrangement links TRBV19 to TRBJ1-5; 7 nucleotides match TRBD1. Germline-derived CDR1 and CDR2 are LNHDA and SQIVND (reference sequence). V gave up 5 bases and J gave up 3 bases; unmatched junction bases: 4. This CDR3 spans 14 amino acids.